This T cell receptor beta chain was identified in a study of blood T cells in healthy people across ages. Together with a sample-barcoded 5' primer, a J-beta primer mix was included in a second PCR lasting roughly 6 to 12 cycles. TCRdb re-analysed the 5' RACE reads in MiXCR, keeping a single row per CDR3 protein. The sample holds about 640,000 distinct CDR3 sequences, 45% to 65% seen once. This clonotype has a handful of counts. Its specificity is not known. The CDR3 runs to 16 residues. The V segment lost 2 bases and the J segment 3 bases; nucleotides outside the gene matches: 8. Germline values: CDR1 LGHDT, CDR2 YNNKEL (reference sequence). Findings and limits, study-wide: Donor CMV status was unknown, possibly confounding expanded clonotype changes.

The sequence derives from a man in his 60s in good health. The rearrangement links TRBV3-1 to TRBJ2-7, with 9 bases fitting TRBD2. Material for sequencing was blood. The CDR3 here is CASSQLFGGGDYEQYF. CDR3 DNA sequence: TGTGCCAGCAGCCAACTTTTCGGCGGGGGGGACTACGAGCAGTACTTC.